Below, 27 T cell receptor beta chains from the same sample are listed, as sequenced in a study of control samples from healthy donors and cancer patients. The data were produced by immunoSEQ multiplex PCR, yet TCRdb's version contains in-frame clones alone and is incomplete. The repertoire has approximately 190,000 clones, 90% to 95% of them found once; the top ten carry 1.5% to 2%. The specimen sequenced was blood. Receptors were obtained from a young man in good health.

The chain uses TRBV18 and TRBJ2-3, with 9 bases lining up with TRBD2. CDR3 length equals 16 residues. V shed 2 bases, J shed 1 base, and the junction held 4 bases outside the gene matches. Germline-derived CDR1 and CDR2 are KGHSH and LQKENI. Here the CDR3 DNA reads TGTGCCAGCTCACCAAAGCGGGGGGCCCGCACAGATACGCAGTATTTT. Its translation is CASSPKRGARTDTQYF.

The V and J genes are TRBV30 and TRBJ1-1; tentative D call: TRBD1 (5 bases). The CDR3 runs 15 residues. Germline V gene data show CDR1 as GTSNPN and CDR2 as SVGIG (reference sequence). With 2 bases removed from V and 5 bases from J, the gap between germline ends came to 18 bases. The CDR3 coding sequence is TGTGCCTGGAGTAACACCCGGGGGGTAAGGACTGAAGCTTTCTTT. Translation gives CAWSNTRGVRTEAFF.

The chain is built from TRBV6-6 and TRBJ1-5; the D gene is possibly TRBD1 (6 bases). Germline V gives CDR1 MNHNY, CDR2 SVGAGI (reference sequence). The V gene lost 6 bases and the J gene lost 0 bases, with 27 bases spanning the gap. CDR3 length equals 20 residues. This chain's CDR3 is CASSNKGVGQTTYSNQPQHF. DNA for the CDR3: TGTGCCAGCAGCAATAAAGGGGTAGGACAGACAACCTATAGCAATCAGCCCCAGCATTTT.

V gene TRBV6-1 combines with J gene TRBJ2-1; 16 bases fit TRBD2. V trimming: 3 bases; J trimming: 1 base; junction bases outside the gene matches: 3. Germline V gene sequence: CDR1 MNHNS, CDR2 SASEGT. This CDR3 region has 18 residues. This chain's CDR3 is CASSEEGLAGGSYNEQFF. CDR3 nucleotide sequence: TGTGCCAGCAGTGAGGAGGGACTAGCGGGGGGGTCCTACAATGAGCAGTTCTTC.

This clone has just one count. The chain has TRBV19 and TRBJ1-2; no clear D. With 3 bases removed from V and 5 bases from J, the gap between germline ends came to 13 bases. The CDR3 runs 14 residues. CDR1 LNHDA and CDR2 SQIVND come from the germline V gene (reference sequence). CDR3 region: CASSMSRAEYGYTF. The CDR3, as DNA: TGTGCCAGTAGTATGAGTCGGGCAGAATATGGCTACACCTTC.

This chain joins TRBV6-5 and TRBJ1-1; D ambiguous. The CDR3 covers 11 residues. The germline V and J ends were trimmed by 5 bases and 8 bases, with 9 bases remaining between them. Germline assignment: CDR1 MNHEY and CDR2 SVGAGI. The chain's CDR3 is CASSPVIEAFF. The CDR3 DNA follows: TGTGCCAGCAGTCCTGTCATAGAAGCTTTCTTT.

CDR3 loop: CATSRTQAWGVRSYEQYF. The DNA of the CDR3 is TGTGCCACCAGCAGAACCCAAGCTTGGGGGGTCCGCTCCTACGAGCAGTACTTC. This rearrangement joins TRBV15 to TRBJ2-7, with TRBD2 as a possible D gene (6 bases). Germline loops: CDR1 LNHNV, CDR2 YYDKDF (reference sequence). The CDR3 spans 18 residues. The V end was cut by 2 bases, the J end by 0 bases, with 20 bases between.

This rearrangement joins TRBV3-1 (or the pseudogene TRBV3-2) to TRBJ2-7, with 8 bases identical to TRBD2. Per germline, CDR1 LGHDT and CDR2 YNNKEL (reference sequence). This CDR3 is built from 15 residues. V was clipped by 0 bases and J by 2 bases; unmatched bases: 3. CDR3 bases: TGTGCCAGCAGCCAAGAGGGACTAGGAACCTACGAGCAGTACTTC. Translating it yields CASSQEGLGTYEQYF.

The chain combines TRBV6-5 with TRBJ2-1; either TRBD1 or TRBD2 may fit D (5 bases each). V shed 6 bases and J shed 0 bases, with 12 bases lying between them. This CDR3 contains 15 residues. The V gene's germline CDR1 is MNHEY and CDR2 SVGAGI. The CDR3 DNA reads as TGTGCCAGCAGGGAGGAGCAGGGCTCCTACAATGAGCAGTTCTTC. Translating gives CASREEQGSYNEQFF.

The chain links TRBV5-8 to TRBJ1-1; no clear D. The germline gives CDR1 SGHTS, CDR2 YDEGEE. V was clipped by 0 bases and J by 0 bases, with 6 bases between them. The CDR3 extends over 14 amino acids. The CDR3 region has the DNA TGTGCCAGCAGCTTGGAACACCTGAACACTGAAGCTTTCTTT. Its translation is CASSLEHLNTEAFF.

The chain is built from TRBV9 and TRBJ2-7, with TRBD1 identical over 8 bases. The V segment lost 1 base and the J segment 7 bases; nucleotides outside the gene matches: 7. The CDR3 spans 14 residues. Per germline, CDR1 SGDLS and CDR2 YYNGEE. The CDR3: CASSVLGQGGEQYF. For the CDR3, the DNA is TGTGCCAGCAGCGTACTAGGACAGGGAGGTGAGCAGTACTTC.

Regarding this clone: The sample carries other DNA sequences with the same CDR3. The V gene is TRBV7-9, the J gene TRBJ2-5; D uncertain. Germline values: CDR1 SEHNR, CDR2 FQNEAQ (reference sequence). The ends were cut back, 3 bases at V and 4 bases at J, with 3 bases in the middle. This CDR3 spans 11 amino acids. Here the CDR3 DNA reads TGTGCCAGCAGCTTCAGAGAGACCCAGTACTTC. This encodes CASSFRETQYF.

The genes are TRBV2 and TRBJ1-1; no clear D. Trimming cost V 4 bases and J 5 bases, with 14 bases left between them. From germline, CDR1 is SNHLY and CDR2 FYNNEI. CDR3 length: 14 residues. CDR3 sequence: CASSGRGGYTEAFF. The CDR3 region has the DNA TGTGCCAGCAGTGGTCGGGGAGGGTATACTGAAGCTTTCTTT.

V gene TRBV18 combines with J gene TRBJ2-1; no definite D call. V lost 0 bases and J 6 bases, leaving 12 bases between the germline ends. Germline-derived CDR1 and CDR2 are KGHSH and LQKENI. This CDR3 is built from 15 residues. This CDR3 reads CASSPPHRSANEQFF. The CDR3 DNA reads TGTGCCAGCTCACCACCCCACCGCTCGGCCAATGAGCAGTTCTTC.

The chain uses TRBV2 and TRBJ2-6; D unresolved. The germline gives CDR1 SNHLY, CDR2 FYNNEI. The CDR3 contains 14 residues. Trimming pared 5 bases from V and 2 bases from J, leaving 7 bases between. For the CDR3, the DNA is TGTGCCAGCAGTAGGAGTGCTGGGGCCAACGTCCTGACTTTC. Translation: CASSRSAGANVLTF.

This clone was observed once. V is TRBV9 and J is TRBJ2-1, with D uncertain. The V gene lost 3 bases and the J gene lost 7 bases, with 8 bases spanning the gap. Germline V lookup: CDR1 SGDLS, CDR2 YYNGEE. The CDR3 length is 12 residues. CDR3 DNA sequence: TGTGCCAGCAGCGCGCTGGGGAATGAGCAGTTCTTC. This codes for CASSALGNEQFF.

V is TRBV9 and J is TRBJ1-2; no clear D. The germline gives CDR1 SGDLS, CDR2 YYNGEE. This CDR3 comprises 12 residues. The germline V and J ends were trimmed by 3 bases and 4 bases, with 7 bases remaining between them. The CDR3, as DNA: TGTGCCAGCAGCGCGAGTGGCTATGGCTACACCTTC. Its protein product is CASSASGYGYTF. Combining the CDR3 with reference TRBV9 and TRBJ1-2 gives the whole variable domain DSGVTQTPKHLITATGQRVTLRCSPRSGDLSVYWYQQSLDQGLQFLIQYYNGEERAKGNILERFSAQQFPDLHSELNLSSLELGDSALYFCASSASGYGYTFGSGTRLTVV.

The V call is TRBV12-3 or TRBV12-4, the J call TRBJ2-1; no definite D call. CDR3 size: 11 residues. V lost 4 bases, J lost 15 bases, and 13 bases lay in between. CDR3 region: CASSSISVLFF. CDR3 nucleotide sequence: TGTGCCAGCAGTTCCATTAGTGTTCTGTTCTTC.

The V and J genes are TRBV5-6 and TRBJ1-6, with D possibly TRBD1 on 6 matching bases. V lost 1 base and J 9 bases, leaving 11 bases between the germline ends. The CDR3 sequence is 14 residues long. CDR1 is SGHDT and CDR2 is YYEEEE in the germline V gene. CDR3 in DNA: TGTGCCAGCAGCTTGAGTAGGGGGAGTTCACCCCTCCACTTT. Its protein product is CASSLSRGSSPLHF.

The rearrangement uses TRBV7-7 and TRBJ1-1; 9 nucleotides line up with TRBD1. Germline CDR1 reads SSHAT; CDR2 reads FNYEAQ (reference sequence). The CDR3 consists of 15 residues. V gave up 5 bases and J gave up 1 base; unmatched junction bases: 5. CDR3 sequence: CASSARQGGNTEAFF. Here the CDR3 DNA reads TGTGCCAGCAGCGCCCGACAGGGGGGGAACACTGAAGCTTTCTTT. Filled out from reference TRBV7-7 and TRBJ1-1, the complete variable domain reads GAGVSQSPRYKVTKRGQDVTLRCDPISSHATLYWYQQALGQGPEFLTYFNYEAQPDKSGLPSDRFSAERPEGSISTLTIQRTEQRDSAMYRCASSARQGGNTEAFFGQGTRLTVV.

This chain joins TRBV19 and TRBJ2-7; D gene unclear. In germline, CDR1 is LNHDA, CDR2 SQIVND (reference sequence). V lost 4 bases and J 0 bases, leaving 7 bases between the germline ends. This CDR3 has 13 amino acids. CDR3 sequence reads: CASSSGSSYEQYF. The CDR3, as DNA: TGTGCCAGTAGTAGCGGAAGCTCCTACGAGCAGTACTTC.

Written as DNA, the CDR3 is TGTGCCAGCAGCAGGGACAGGACCTACGAGCAGTACTTC. Its protein product is CASSRDRTYEQYF. The chain links TRBV12-3 or TRBV12-4 to TRBJ2-7, with 8 positions matching TRBD1. V shed 6 bases and J 2 bases; nucleotides not matched to a gene: 3. This CDR3 region has 13 residues.

This clone was counted between two and nine times. V and J are TRBV2 and TRBJ1-6, with 7 bases matching TRBD1. Germline trimming cut 8 bases from V and 8 bases from J; bases unmatched to any gene: 6. CDR3 size: 13 residues. In germline, CDR1 is SNHLY, CDR2 FYNNEI. The chain's CDR3 is CASSGQMDSPLHF. The CDR3 nucleotides read TGTGCCAGCTCGGGACAGATGGATTCACCCCTCCACTTT.

CDR3 DNA: TGCGCCAGCAGTGATCCGGGGGGCGGTAGCTCCTACGAGCAGTACTTC. Protein product: CASSDPGGGSSYEQYF. This chain joins TRBV10-2 and TRBJ2-7, with a tentative D call TRBD2 (7 bases). V was pared by 3 bases and J by 0 bases, with 15 bases between. The length of the CDR3 is 16 residues. Germline V CDR1 and CDR2: WSHSY, SAAADI.

The genes are TRBV30 and TRBJ1-2, with TRBD1 identical over 7 bases. Germline V gene lookup returns CDR1 GTSNPN and CDR2 SVGIG (reference sequence). With 5 bases clipped from V and 4 bases from J, the junction kept 7 bases outside the gene matches. The CDR3 is 13 residues long. CDR3 residues: CAWAEDRIYGYTF. The CDR3 region has the DNA TGTGCCTGGGCCGAGGACAGGATCTATGGCTACACCTTC.

This sequence joins TRBV4-1 and TRBJ1-2; no reliable D call. In germline, CDR1 is MGHRA, CDR2 YSYEKL. Trimming removed 0 bases at V and 1 base at J, with 9 bases between. The CDR3 runs to 15 residues. CDR3 region: CASSQDNGINYGYTF. The CDR3 nucleotides are TGCGCCAGCAGCCAAGACAACGGGATTAACTATGGCTACACCTTC.

The genes are TRBV6-5 and TRBJ2-7, with 11 bases that match TRBD2. The junction had 7 bases not matched to a gene; V was cut back by 6 bases and J by 3 bases. This CDR3 spans 15 amino acids. Germline V CDR1 and CDR2: MNHEY, SVGAGI. The CDR3 loop reads CASRVKGLAGYEQYF. In DNA, the CDR3 is TGTGCCAGCAGGGTAAAAGGACTAGCGGGCTACGAGCAGTACTTC.